This T cell receptor beta chain was identified during a study of spatial heterogeneity in lung cancer. Study-level results: One measure, the expanded intratumoral alpha and beta TCR count, tracked tumor mutation counts.

In its sample, this clonotype was seen many times. Its antigen is unidentified. TCRdb called the 5' RACE reads again in MiXCR, with one record for every CDR3 protein. In the table there are approximately 7,100 distinct CDR3 sequences, around 12% of which are singletons. Time point described: sample taken at primary tumor resection. The TCR originated in a male donor with early-stage non-small cell lung cancer. The sample consisted of lung tumor tissue, taken at surgery.

CDR3 DNA: TGCAGTGCTAGAGATTTTACAGATCCTTATAATTCACCCCTCCACTTT. Translating gives CSARDFTDPYNSPLHF. This sequence joins TRBV20-1 and TRBJ1-6; no definite D call. V lost 0 bases and J 4 bases, leaving 13 bases between the germline ends. The CDR3 consists of 16 residues. Per the germline V gene, CDR1 is DFQATT and CDR2 is SNEGSKA (reference sequence).